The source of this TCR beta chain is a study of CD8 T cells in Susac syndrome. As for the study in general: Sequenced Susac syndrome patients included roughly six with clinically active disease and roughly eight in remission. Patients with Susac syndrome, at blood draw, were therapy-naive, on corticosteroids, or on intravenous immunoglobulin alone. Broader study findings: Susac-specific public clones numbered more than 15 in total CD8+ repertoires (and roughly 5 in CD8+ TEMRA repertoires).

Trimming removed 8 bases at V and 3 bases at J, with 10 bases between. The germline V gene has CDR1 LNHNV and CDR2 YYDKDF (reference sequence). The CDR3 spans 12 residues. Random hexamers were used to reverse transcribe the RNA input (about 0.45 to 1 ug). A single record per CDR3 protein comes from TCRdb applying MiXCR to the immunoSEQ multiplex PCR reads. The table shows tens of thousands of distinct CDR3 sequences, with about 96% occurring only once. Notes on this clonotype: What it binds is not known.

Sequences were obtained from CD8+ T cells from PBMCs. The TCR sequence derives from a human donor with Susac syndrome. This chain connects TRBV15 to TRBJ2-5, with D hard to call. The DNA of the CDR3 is TGTGCCACCGAAGGGAACGAAGAGACCCAGTACTTC. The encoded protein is CATEGNEETQYF.